These 6 T cell receptor beta chains came from one sample sequenced in a study of T cell responses to AZD1222 COVID-19 vaccine. Data came from immunoSEQ multiplex PCR; TCRdb stores just in-frame clones and leaves some out. The sample lists 120,000 or so clones, 90% to 95% occurring once. The specimen was peripheral blood, collected 28 days after the second AZD1222 dose. The receptors were sampled from an adult who received the AZD1222 COVID-19 vaccine.

This clone appeared a few times. The J gene is TRBJ1-5, the V gene TRBV7-9; 8 bases are a match to TRBD1. J gave up 8 bases and V 5 bases, and 11 bases lay outside the gene matches. In germline, CDR1 is SEHNR, CDR2 FQNEAQ (reference sequence). The CDR3 length is 15 residues. The CDR3 sequence: CASSGADRVREPQHF. CDR3 DNA: TGTGCCAGCAGCGGGGCGGACAGGGTTAGAGAGCCCCAGCATTTT.

The chain links TRBV5-1 to TRBJ1-1; D unresolved. The CDR3 is made up of 13 amino acids. V lost 4 bases and J lost 0, with 7 bases in between. CDR1 is SGHRS, CDR2 YFSETQ, per germline. CDR3 bases: TGCGCCAGCAGCAAAGGACTGAACACTGAAGCTTTCTTT. It yields the protein CASSKGLNTEAFF.

There are a few counts of this clone. The rearrangement uses TRBV12-3 or TRBV12-4 and TRBJ2-7; D is uncertain. V was trimmed by 4 bases and J by 2 bases, leaving 6 bases between them. The CDR3 totals 12 residues. The CDR3 DNA sequence: TGTGCCAGCAGTTCTGGGACCTACGAGCAGTACTTC. As protein: CASSSGTYEQYF.

The rearrangement joins TRBV6-1 to TRBJ1-5; D is unclear. CDR3 size: 18 residues. V was shortened by 1 base and J by 6 bases, with 22 bases between the two germline ends. Per the germline V gene, CDR1 is MNHNS and CDR2 is SASEGT. The CDR3 loop is CASSEVPQMLREGQPQHF. The CDR3 bases are TGTGCCAGCAGTGAAGTCCCTCAGATGCTGAGGGAAGGTCAGCCCCAGCATTTT.

The CDR3 loop reads CASSLDVGGELFF. CDR3 in DNA: TGCGCCAGCAGCTTGGATGTCGGCGGGGAGCTGTTTTTT. This chain connects TRBV5-1 to TRBJ2-2, with D unresolved. V was trimmed by 0 bases and J by 7 bases, leaving 7 bases between them. CDR3 length: 13 residues. Per the germline V gene, CDR1 is SGHRS and CDR2 is YFSETQ.

The rearrangement joins TRBV5-1 to TRBJ2-2, with a tentative D call TRBD2 (6 bases). Trimming took 4 bases from V and 0 from J, leaving 13 bases between them. Germline CDR1 reads SGHRS; CDR2 reads YFSETQ. The CDR3 covers 16 residues. The CDR3 nucleotides are TGCGCCAGCAGCCCGACTGGACTAACGAACACCGGGGAGCTGTTTTTT. It encodes CASSPTGLTNTGELFF.